This T cell receptor (beta chain) was documented in a study of T cells after yellow fever vaccination (dated by TCRdb to between 2018 and 2020). Describing the broader study: The SMART-Seq v4 Ultra Low Input RNA kit was used to prepare libraries from fractions with low cell numbers. To follow T-cell clones before and after primary and booster YFV17D yellow fever vaccination, bulk TCR alpha and beta repertoires were sequenced over time. Blood was collected at multiple timepoints before and after primary and secondary immunization, and bulk PBMC replicates and cell subsets were isolated. The cohort comprised two healthy male donors, one aged 18 to 29 and one aged 30 to 40 years. On the study overall, not on this receptor specifically: Compared with the primary T-cell response, the secondary T-cell response was weaker but faster, peaking on day 5 rather than day 15. Most clones expanded after primary vaccination were re-detected after the booster (almost 98% of CD4 and 88% of CD8), suggesting broad memory maintenance. A small share of clonotypes occurred in both CD4 and CD8 compartments, likely arising from convergent recombination. Computational filtering was required because FACS-sorted repertoires could contain abundant contaminating clonotypes from the bulk population. The study included only two donors, which limits how far the findings can be generalized.

The germline V gene yields SGHTA for CDR1 and FQGNSA for CDR2. Trimming leaves V shorter by 0 bases and J shorter by 0 bases, with the junction holding 6 bases beyond the gene matches. CDR3 length: 17 amino acids, cysteine to phenylalanine. Only the CDR3 portion is preserved as DNA: 51 bases, with reading frame beginning at the first base. Details on this clonotype: Its binding antigen is unknown. Base qualities are not provided; no much larger clone lies one nucleotide away.

The sample's treatment or condition label is to be understood as: live attenuated yellow fever vaccine strain. Two biological replicates of bulk PBMCs were collected at each blood-draw timepoint. A standard Ficoll-Paque protocol was used to isolate PBMCs from peripheral blood. TriZol was used to extract RNA from bulk PBMCs, from CD4 and CD8 fractions, and from dextramer-positive and dextramer-negative fractions. Synthesis of TCR cDNA relied on 5'RACE template switching, a step that introduced a universal primer site along with unique molecular identifiers. Priming for cDNA synthesis came from both the TCR alpha and TCR beta constant segments. Library amplification used two PCR steps, and the second PCR step added sample barcodes and sequencing adapters. Sequencing of libraries was performed on Illumina HiSeq 2500 (2x100 bp) or NovaSeq (2x150 bp). Under the source paper's analysis protocol: Demultiplexing of reads and collapsing into UMI consensus sequences were performed with MIGEC, and V(D)J alignment was carried out with MiXCR. Vaccine-responding clonotypes were identified with edgeR using replicate PBMC samples, with FDR below 0.01 and a log2 fold change above 5 up to day 15 being required. Bulk clonotypes were assigned CD4 or CD8 identity according to which sequenced CD4 or CD8 repertoire held them at higher abundance. TCRdb reanalyzed the raw reads on its own, using fastp at Q25 for trimming and MiXCR for clone calling, and kept in-frame beta chains. When rows share a CDR3 protein, they turn into one entry using the most common DNA and genes. TCRdb's processing, not the study's, gives the V and J calls here. Within this sample are hundreds of thousands of distinct CDR3 sequences, with 8.5% to 9% of them counted one time only. Roughly 18% of the sample is taken by the ten largest.

This TCR came from a man aged 18 to 29 who received the YFV17D yellow fever vaccine. The V and J segments used are TRBV7-2 and TRBJ2-3, with 7 bases matching TRBD1. The input for sequencing was PBMCs, taken on the day of the first yellow fever vaccination. The encoded CDR3 is CASSLAAGGPSTDTQYF. The nucleotide sequence reads as follows: TGTGCCAGCAGCTTAGCGGCAGGGGGTCCTAGCACAGATACGCAGTATTTT.